A selection of T cell receptor beta chains follows, all from one sample in a study of response to subunit inactivated influenza vaccine. A single record per CDR3 protein comes from TCRdb applying MiXCR to the RT-PCR reads. Seen here are 550,000 to 650,000 distinct CDR3 sequences, 10% to 15% observed once, and the top ten hold 10%. Here the sequenced sample was PBMCs from blood, taken on the day of vaccination. The origin of the receptors is a man aged 50 to 60 who received an inactivated influenza vaccine. Each CDR3 is given with its conserved first and last residue. Each record gives: J gene, D gene, V gene, clone size, CDR3 DNA, CDR3 protein. The D gene is left open where the match is weak. Clone size appears in some rows only: once, few, many, or a class for an expanded clone.

J: TRBJ1-2; D: .; V: TRBV30; size: once; DNA: TGTGCCTCCCCGGCCAGAGCTAACTATGGCTACACCTTC; CDR3: CASPARANYGYTF
J: TRBJ2-3; D: .; V: TRBV3-1; size: many; DNA: TGTGCCAGCAGCCAAGAGATGTTAGCGTTCGATACGCAGTATTTT; CDR3: CASSQEMLAFDTQYF
J: TRBJ2-1; D: .; V: TRBV21-1; size: .; DNA: TGTGCCAGCAGCAAAAATACTAACCCCTCCTACAATGAGCAGTTCTTC; CDR3: CASSKNTNPSYNEQFF
J: TRBJ2-6; D: TRBD1; V: TRBV6-1; size: .; DNA: TGTGCCAGCACCCCCAGGGGGTTTGGGGCCAACGTCCTGACTTTC; CDR3: CASTPRGFGANVLTF
J: TRBJ2-1; D: .; V: TRBV7-6; size: few; DNA: TGTGCCAGCAGCTTAGGCTACCGGGATACGAATGAGCAGTTCTTC; CDR3: CASSLGYRDTNEQFF
J: TRBJ2-1; D: .; V: TRBV10-3; size: many; DNA: TGTGCCATCAGTGAGTACGAGACTTACAATGAGCAGTTCTTC; CDR3: CAISEYETYNEQFF
J: TRBJ1-4; D: .; V: TRBV12-3/TRBV12-4; size: .; DNA: TGTGCCAGCAGTCTCCGACGGAAAAATGAAAAACTGTTTTTT; CDR3: CASSLRRKNEKLFF
J: TRBJ1-2; D: .; V: TRBV19; size: .; DNA: TGTGCCAGTAGTCCTTCCAGCTTCCTTAACTATGGCTACACCTTC; CDR3: CASSPSSFLNYGYTF
J: TRBJ2-4; D: .; V: TRBV2; size: .; DNA: TGTGCCAGCAGTGAAGGCTGGGGGAACATTCAGTACTTC; CDR3: CASSEGWGNIQYF
J: TRBJ1-4; D: .; V: TRBV7-2; size: .; DNA: TGTGCCAGCAGCTTAGGAACCAGGGCGGGGTATGAAAAACTGTTTTTT; CDR3: CASSLGTRAGYEKLFF
J: TRBJ1-5; D: .; V: TRBV5-6; size: many; DNA: TGTGCCAGCAGCTTGTGGAAGGAGAGGGTTGCGAATCAGCCCCAGCATTTT; CDR3: CASSLWKERVANQPQHF
J: TRBJ2-7; D: .; V: TRBV20-1; size: .; DNA: TGCAGTGTAATCGGGATTACCAGCTCCTACGAGCAGTACTTC; CDR3: CSVIGITSSYEQYF